This T cell receptor beta chain derives from a study of Graves' ophthalmopathy and Graves' hyperthyroidism. CDR3 regions of TCR beta were amplified from RNA transcripts. Second-round multiplex PCR came after a first-round RT-PCR that employed HTBI primers. TCRdb analysed the multiplex PCR reads with MiXCR anew, one entry per CDR3 protein. The profile shows roughly 160,000 distinct CDR3 sequences, 39% of them singletons. The authors diagnosed from clinical symptoms, serum thyroxine, TRAb, thyroid ultrasound and orbital computed tomography. The CDR3 contains 12 residues. V was clipped by 4 bases and J by 2 bases, with 8 bases between them. Germline V CDR1 and CDR2: GTSNPN, SVGIG (reference sequence).

The sample consisted of peripheral blood. The TCR was taken from a man younger than 40 with Graves' ophthalmopathy. The V gene is TRBV30, the J gene TRBJ2-5; perhaps TRBD2 as D (6 bases). The CDR3 nucleotides read TGTGCCTGGATCGGGGGTCAAGAGACCCAGTACTTC. This encodes CAWIGGQETQYF. Full variable domain (missing parts from reference TRBV30 and TRBJ2-5): SQTIHQWPATLVQPVGSPLSLECTVEGTSNPNLYWYRQAAGRGLQLLFYSVGIGQISSEVPQNLSASRPQDRQFILSSKKLLLSDSGFYLCAWIGGQETQYFGPGTRLLVL.